A single TCR beta chain is shown here with its context. The antigen is undetermined. Sequencing was performed with immunoSEQ multiplex PCR; in TCRdb, only in-frame clones are kept and a portion is missing. This sample carries about 80,000 clones, around 92% of them seen once, and the ten largest clones take 7% to 9.5%. The CDR3 runs 15 residues. V lost 2 bases and J 6 bases, leaving 15 bases between the germline ends. From germline, CDR1 is SGHTA and CDR2 FQGTGA. The data stem from a study of OX40 agonist ivuxolimab in advanced cancers. Study observations and caveats: Certain nonresponding patients likewise had low normalized T-cell clonal expansion. At 0.1 to 3.0 mg/kg, CD4+ and CD8+ blood T cells expanded clonally by week 6.

Patients who had autoimmune disease history or got systemic immunosuppression were left out. Samples were taken at baseline and on day 1 of cycles 4 and 7. V usage is TRBV7-3 and J usage is TRBJ2-3; a weak D match, TRBD2 (7 bases). This clonotype was obtained from an adult with an advanced solid tumor such as melanoma, head and neck, liver or kidney cancer. The sample here was CD4+ or CD8+ T cells sorted from blood, taken in a trial of the OX40 agonist ivuxolimab. Here the CDR3 reads CASSLYGGGSDTQYF. The CDR3 bases are TGTGCCAGCAGCTTATACGGCGGGGGCTCCGATACGCAGTATTTT.